This passage covers 10 T cell receptor beta chains from one sample sequenced in a study of cytomegalovirus exposure and HLA in healthy donors. Use of 60 Vbeta and 13 Jbeta primers characterized the PCR. Generated by immunoSEQ multiplex PCR, the TCRdb table keeps only in-frame clones and is missing some. Of about 150,000 clones in the sample, around 80% were seen once. Material for sequencing was PBMCs. These receptors were collected from a male donor in good health and CMV-seropositive.

V usage is TRBV7-6 and J usage is TRBJ2-1; possibly TRBD2 for D (6 bases). Per germline, CDR1 SGHVS and CDR2 FNYEAQ. V was trimmed by 2 bases and J by 0 bases, leaving 11 bases between them. This CDR3 contains 16 residues. CDR3 DNA sequence: TGTGCCAGCAGCTTATACGCGGGAAGCTCCTACAATGAGCAGTTCTTC. Residues: CASSLYAGSSYNEQFF.

This chain uses TRBV7-9 with TRBJ1-1, with D perhaps TRBD1 (5 bases). CDR3 length: 14 residues. The ends were cut back, 8 bases at V and 4 bases at J, with 17 bases in the middle. Germline CDR1 and CDR2: SEHNR and FQNEAQ (reference sequence). CDR3 in amino acids: CASAQEFTGTEAFF. The CDR3 nucleotides are TGTGCCAGCGCACAGGAGTTTACGGGCACTGAAGCTTTCTTT.

This clone was found once. This sequence joins TRBV10-1 and TRBJ2-5, with no clear D. V shed 6 bases and J shed 1 base, with 3 bases lying between them. CDR3 size: 11 residues. Germline V lookup: CDR1 WNHNN, CDR2 SYGVQD (reference sequence). Written as DNA, the CDR3 is TGCGCCAGCAGCCGCCAAGAGACCCAGTACTTC. This codes for CASSRQETQYF.

Notes on this clone: Other DNA sequences in the sample encode the same CDR3. This chain links TRBV11-2 with TRBJ2-3; TRBD1 is a possible D gene (5 bases). Germline values: CDR1 SGHAT, CDR2 FQNNGV. This CDR3 contains 14 residues. V was clipped by 1 base and J by 1 base, with 6 bases between them. DNA of the CDR3: TGTGCCAGCAGCTTAGTACAGGGCACAGATACGCAGTATTTT. It yields the protein CASSLVQGTDTQYF. Drawing the rest from reference TRBV11-2 and TRBJ2-3, the complete variable domain is EAGVAQSPRYKIIEKRQSVAFWCNPISGHATLYWYQQILGQGPKLLIQFQNNGVVDDSQLPKDRFSAERLKGVDSTLKIQPAKLEDSAVYLCASSLVQGTDTQYFGPGTRLTVL.

The chain combines TRBV5-1 with TRBJ2-7; 9 nucleotides line up with TRBD2. This CDR3 has 17 residues. V shed 0 bases and J 6 bases; nucleotides not matched to a gene: 13. Germline CDR1 SGHRS, CDR2 YFSETQ. CDR3 in DNA: TGCGCCAGCAGCTTGGGGTGGACAGCCGATAGCGGGAGCGAGCAGTACTTC. Its protein product is CASSLGWTADSGSEQYF.

The rearrangement uses TRBV5-1 and TRBJ1-2, with D hard to call. Per germline, CDR1 SGHRS and CDR2 YFSETQ. V lost 3 bases, J lost 8 bases, and 17 bases lay in between. CDR3 size: 14 residues. In nucleotides, the CDR3 is TGCGCCAGCAGCTCCGAAGGTCAAGAGGGAGGCTACACCTTC. This encodes CASSSEGQEGGYTF.

The CDR3 reads CASSSPAGKSDTQYF. The CDR3 region has the DNA TGTGCCAGCAGTTCCCCAGCGGGGAAATCCGATACGCAGTATTTT. The J gene is TRBJ2-3, the V gene TRBV28, with 7 bases fitting TRBD2. Germline lookup yields CDR1 MDHEN and CDR2 SYDVKM. The CDR3 has 15 amino acids. The V and J ends lost 4 bases and 6 bases, in that order; junction bases with no gene match: 10.

This clone has only a few counts. The gene calls are TRBV6-5 and TRBJ1-6; D possibly corresponds to TRBD1 (6 bases). Between the trimmed V and J ends, which lost 9 bases and 7 bases, there was a span of 13 bases. From germline, CDR1 is MNHEY and CDR2 SVGAGI. The CDR3 consists of 13 residues. The CDR3 DNA sequence: TGTGCCAGTCATGCAGGGGCAAATTCACCCCTCCACTTT. Protein sequence: CASHAGANSPLHF.

A single count supports this clone. V usage is TRBV18 and J usage is TRBJ2-2; D is possibly TRBD2 (6 bases). This CDR3 has 14 residues. The V and J ends lost 5 bases and 6 bases respectively, with 13 bases between them. Germline assignment: CDR1 KGHSH and CDR2 LQKENI. CDR3 loop: CASSSSVTPGELFF. The CDR3 nucleotides read TGTGCCAGCTCATCTAGCGTTACCCCCGGGGAGCTGTTTTTT.

The chain employs TRBV6-4 and TRBJ2-2, with 10 bases aligning to TRBD2. J was trimmed by 1 base and V by 8 bases; bases with no gene match: 4. Germline-derived CDR1 and CDR2 are MRHNA and SNTAGT. This CDR3 is 15 amino acids long. CDR3 amino acids: CASGGLAENTGELFF. The CDR3 DNA reads as TGTGCCAGCGGAGGACTAGCGGAGAACACCGGGGAGCTGTTTTTT.